The T cell receptor beta chain under discussion was sequenced for a study of cytomegalovirus exposure and HLA in healthy donors. Study background: There were around 390 genotyped donors. Of these, roughly 80% fell in the genetic ancestry cluster associated with self-reported Caucasian donors. Study-wide findings and caveats: Earlier analysis looked at TCR beta V segments, and most were productive about 90% or about 30% of the time. An analysis was carried out later, and it reportedly showed fewer N-insertions in an Asian-associated ancestry cluster than the approximately 660-donor mean.

PCR amplification relied on 60 Vbeta primers (plus 13 Jbeta primers). Profiling relied on immunoSEQ multiplex PCR, and the TCRdb table lists in-frame clones only, not all of them. The sample holds about 120,000 clones, around 60% seen once. This clone was counted once. What it binds is unknown. The V gene's germline CDR1 is MNHEY and CDR2 SVGAGI. Trimming removed 0 bases at V and 5 bases at J, with 16 bases between. CDR3 length: 16 amino acids. The sequencing input was PBMCs. This sequence originates from a man aged 40-49 years in good health and CMV-seropositive. The rearrangement uses TRBV6-5 and TRBJ2-5, with D perhaps TRBD1 (6 bases). CDR3 amino acids: CASSYSTKGVGETQYF. Here the CDR3 DNA reads TGTGCCAGCAGTTACTCGACGAAGGGGGTAGGGGAGACCCAGTACTTC.